This T cell receptor (beta chain) was identified during a study of cytomegalovirus exposure and HLA in healthy donors. The germline CDR1 and CDR2 sequences are SEHNR and FQNEAQ (reference sequence). After removal of 5 bases from V and 8 bases from J, the junction contained 3 bases not matched to a gene. This CDR3 spans 13 amino acids. Clones were sequenced by immunoSEQ multiplex PCR, and TCRdb holds only the in-frame ones, with some missing. The table has about 140,000 clones, almost 85% seen once. This TCR derives from a woman in her thirties in good health and CMV-seronegative. The chain links TRBV7-9 to TRBJ2-1; 10 nucleotides match TRBD1. The sequencing input was PBMCs. The CDR3 protein is CASSLGTGDEQFF. CDR3 bases: TGTGCCAGCAGCCTAGGGACAGGGGATGAGCAGTTCTTC.